This T cell receptor beta chain was retrieved from a study of blood T cell repertoires in COVID-19. The CDR3 runs to 14 residues. Germline V CDR1 and CDR2: MNHEY, SMNVEV (reference sequence). V lost 4 bases and J 8 bases, leaving 15 bases between the germline ends. The authors' processing: Nucleated cell counts were estimated from reference gene primer amplification. TCRdb keeps only in-frame clones here, not all; method: immunoSEQ multiplex PCR. The V and J calls and clone size were taken over from that table, and D and trimming were inferred from the DNA. The table has tens of thousands of clones, about 90% seen once.

The source is a man between 45 and 60 years old with COVID-19, enrolled during active disease. The gene calls are TRBV27 and TRBJ2-1, with a possible D match to TRBD2 (6 bases). The specimen sequenced was peripheral blood. CDR3 coding DNA: TGTGCCAGCAGTTCGCCGACTAGGGGATATGAGCAGTTCTTC. It codes for CASSSPTRGYEQFF.